This T cell receptor beta chain was identified in a study of post-analysis software for immune sequencing data. Study outcomes and limitations: Five TRBV segments, TRBV5-6, TRBV5-1 and TRBV20-1 among them, were found more frequent in patients than controls. Samples from one preparation batch, clustered by F measure, grouped strongly together.

Unique molecular identifiers were present in the TCR beta cDNA libraries. TCRdb ran MiXCR on the PCR reads and lists one entry per CDR3 protein. Of hundreds of thousands of distinct CDR3 sequences detected, 59% appear once; the ten largest clones hold around 10%. Worth noting for this clonotype: Its antigen is still unknown. Its ends do not fully match the called genes, so a read error is possible.

The germline CDR1 and CDR2 sequences are SGHRS and YFSETQ. The CDR3 has 17 amino acids. Material: blood. J is TRBJ2-6 and V is TRBV5-1, with D possibly being TRBD1 (6 bases). The receptor comes from a girl aged 2-9 years with multiple sclerosis. The CDR3 region has the DNA TGCGCCAGCAGCTTGCCTTACAGGGTACGTGGGGCCAGCGTCCTGACTTTC. This translates into CASSLPYRVRGASVLTF.